These 23 T cell receptor beta chains came from one sample sequenced in a study of monozygotic twins with inflammatory bowel disease. TCRdb processed the 5' RACE reads again and assigns one entry to each CDR3 protein, with no DNA. Seen in this sample are hundreds of thousands of distinct CDR3 sequences; the ten most common clones hold 5.6%. The sample comprised blood. Every receptor here comes from a human donor with ulcerative colitis or Crohn's disease, or a healthy co-twin of an affected twin (not recorded which).

The chain couples TRBV19 to TRBJ2-1. Germline-derived CDR1 and CDR2 are LNHDA and SQIVND (reference sequence). The CDR3 is 15 amino acids. CDR3 region: CASSLARDGYNEQFF.

The chain combines TRBV19 with TRBJ2-1. Germline V gene data show CDR1 as LNHDA and CDR2 as SQIVND (reference sequence). The CDR3 covers 13 residues. CDR3 region: CASSIRNEDEQFF. Filled out from reference TRBV19 and TRBJ2-1, the complete variable domain reads DGGITQSPKYLFRKEGQNVTLSCEQNLNHDAMYWYRQDPGQGLRLIYYSQIVNDFQKGDIAEGYSVSREKKESFPLTVTSAQKNPTAFYLCASSIRNEDEQFFGPGTRLTVL.

The rearrangement links TRBV4-2 to TRBJ2-3. CDR1 is LGHNA, CDR2 YNFKEQ, per germline. The CDR3 extends over 14 amino acids. The CDR3 reads CASSQGQSTDTQYF.

This chain joins TRBV20-1 and TRBJ2-2; TCRdb picks TRBD2, but there is no DNA to check that call. The CDR3 has 15 residues. CDR1 is DFQATT, CDR2 SNEGSKA, per germline (reference sequence). The CDR3 region is CSATGPLISTGELFF.

This sequence joins TRBV6-2 or TRBV6-3 and TRBJ2-1; there is no DNA to check the TCRdb D call of TRBD1. The CDR3 loop spans 18 amino acids. Per the germline V gene, CDR1 is MNHEY and CDR2 is SVGEGT. This CDR3 is CASSTPLIGTVEYNEQFF.

V and J are TRBV12-3 or TRBV12-4 and TRBJ2-3; TCRdb gives TRBD2 as the D gene, but with no DNA this cannot be confirmed. This CDR3 is built from 15 residues. CDR3 loop: CASSWIRDSTDTQYF.

This chain joins TRBV20-1 and TRBJ1-3. Germline CDR1 reads DFQATT; CDR2 reads SNEGSKA (reference sequence). This CDR3 has 13 residues. CDR3 protein: CSGRVASGNTIYF.

The chain carries TRBV12-3 or TRBV12-4 and TRBJ2-3; checking the TCRdb D call of TRBD1 is not possible without DNA. This CDR3 comprises 15 residues. Here the CDR3 reads CASRRDRGTADTQYF.

V is TRBV4-2 and J is TRBJ2-7; TCRdb's D gene call, TRBD1, goes unchecked for lack of DNA. Germline loops: CDR1 LGHNA, CDR2 YNFKEQ. The CDR3 has 14 residues. CDR3 region: CASSPTVRSYEQYF.

The chain is built from TRBV7-2 and TRBJ2-1. The CDR3 spans 15 residues. The V gene's germline CDR1 is SGHTA and CDR2 FQGNSA. Here the CDR3 reads CASSFSGRAYNEQFF.

The chain couples TRBV5-1 to TRBJ2-7. This CDR3 comprises 12 residues. Germline CDR1 reads SGHRS; CDR2 reads YFSETQ. The CDR3 loop is CASSWDRNEQYF.

The chain has TRBV7-2 and TRBJ1-2; TCRdb designates TRBD1, a call that cannot be tested without DNA. In germline, CDR1 is SGHTA, CDR2 FQGNSA. There are 16 residues in the CDR3. CDR3 protein: CASTGQGALLGYGYTF.

Here the CDR3 reads CASRDSPNEKLFF. This chain uses TRBV5-1 with TRBJ1-4; TCRdb returns TRBD1, unconfirmable since there is no DNA. Germline values: CDR1 SGHRS, CDR2 YFSETQ. The CDR3 has 13 amino acids.

V and J are TRBV28 and TRBJ2-3; TCRdb's assignment of TRBD1 cannot be checked, as there is no DNA. CDR3 length: 17 residues. The V gene's germline CDR1 is MDHEN and CDR2 SYDVKM. This chain's CDR3 is CVSTPVGQGGVTDTQYF.

The genes are TRBV27 and TRBJ2-7; checking the TCRdb D call of TRBD2 is not possible without DNA. Germline V gene sequence: CDR1 MNHEY, CDR2 SMNVEV (reference sequence). This CDR3 spans 16 amino acids. This CDR3 reads CASSLSGGLTSYEQYF.

The chain links TRBV25-1 to TRBJ2-7; the D gene TCRdb calls, TRBD2, cannot be checked with no DNA. This CDR3 has 15 residues. CDR1 is MGHDK, CDR2 SYGVNS, per germline. The CDR3 spells CASSEFRGSAYEQYF.

The chain employs TRBV7-2 and TRBJ2-5; with no DNA, the TCRdb D assignment of TRBD2 cannot be verified. Germline CDR1 is SGHTA and CDR2 is FQGNSA. CDR3 length: 15 residues. The CDR3 sequence is CASRRLASSGETQYF.

This rearrangement joins TRBV6-5 to TRBJ1-3. Germline assignment: CDR1 MNHEY and CDR2 SVGAGI. The CDR3 length is 16 residues. CDR3 sequence reads: CASSYSRELDGNTIYF.

The chain recombines TRBV5-5 with TRBJ1-2; TCRdb returns TRBD1, unconfirmable since there is no DNA. The CDR3 is made up of 14 amino acids. Per the germline V gene, CDR1 is SGHKS and CDR2 is YYEKEE (reference sequence). The CDR3 spells CASTLEYGTHGYTF.

The chain carries TRBV29-1 and TRBJ2-1; TCRdb reports TRBD1, a call that lacks DNA to check it against. This CDR3 comprises 13 residues. Germline-derived CDR1 and CDR2 are SQVTM and ANQGSEA. This CDR3 reads CSVEDGPAESKFF.

The chain carries TRBV5-4 and TRBJ2-5; with no DNA, the TCRdb D assignment of TRBD1 cannot be verified. Germline V lookup: CDR1 SGHNT, CDR2 YYREEE (reference sequence). The CDR3 length is 17 residues. The CDR3 is CASSLDSVDRVQETQYF.

This chain links TRBV11-2 with TRBJ2-7; TCRdb outputs TRBD2, but without DNA this stays unchecked. Germline V gene data show CDR1 as SGHAT and CDR2 as FQNNGV. The CDR3 is 14 residues long. The CDR3 reads CASSTAGLHYEQYF. The full variable domain, rest sourced from reference TRBV11-2 and TRBJ2-7, is EAGVAQSPRYKIIEKRQSVAFWCNPISGHATLYWYQQILGQGPKLLIQFQNNGVVDDSQLPKDRFSAERLKGVDSTLKIQPAKLEDSAVYLCASSTAGLHYEQYFGPGTRLTVT.

The chain combines TRBV7-3 with TRBJ2-1; the TCRdb call, TRBD2, lacks DNA for checking. The CDR3 totals 15 residues. The germline V gene has CDR1 SGHTA and CDR2 FQGTGA. The CDR3 loop reads CASSSSGGVYNEQFF.